The 25 T cell receptor beta chains below come from one sample, sequenced in a study of T cells in Graves' hyperthyroidism and ophthalmopathy (dated by TCRdb to the late 2010s). Receptor libraries were prepared by multiplex PCR. The instrument was an Illumina HiSeq 2000. The TCR beta CDR3 regions were amplified from the RNA transcripts. For the first round of RT-PCR on the TCR CDR3, the HTBI primer set was used together with the Qiagen OneStep RT-PCR kit. TCRdb passed the public sequencing reads through fastp at Q25 and MiXCR, retaining productive beta sequences. All rows with the same CDR3 protein become a single entry with the most common DNA and genes. Present in this sample are around 600,000 distinct CDR3 sequences, 14% of which were seen just once. In total, the top ten clones hold around 7% of the sample. The specimen was blood. The source of these receptors is a woman in her late teens or twenties with Graves' ophthalmopathy.

This clonotype has at least ten counts. The chain combines TRBV28 with TRBJ2-5, with 7 nucleotides matching TRBD1. The CDR3 is made up of 13 amino acids. Germline V gene sequence: CDR1 MDHEN, CDR2 SYDVKM. With 5 bases clipped from V and 7 bases from J, the junction kept 7 bases outside the gene matches. For the CDR3, the DNA is TGTGCCAGCAGTGGGACAGTCTCTAGGACCCAGTACTTC. It codes for CASSGTVSRTQYF.

This clonotype was seen many times. The gene calls are TRBV14 and TRBJ2-7; 7 nucleotides match TRBD1. Germline-derived CDR1 and CDR2 are SGHDN and FVKESK. V trimming: 2 bases; J trimming: 0 bases; junction bases outside the gene matches: 7. The CDR3 contains 16 residues. The DNA for the CDR3 is TGTGCCAGCAGCCAACTCCCCGGGACAGCCTCCTACGAGCAGTACTTC. It encodes CASSQLPGTASYEQYF. The full variable domain, its missing parts supplied by reference TRBV14 and TRBJ2-7, is EAGVTQFPSHSVIEKGQTVTLRCDPISGHDNLYWYRRVMGKEIKFLLHFVKESKQDESGMPNNRFLAERTGGTYSTLKVQPAELEDSGVYFCASSQLPGTASYEQYFGPGTRLTVT.

This clonotype has a handful of counts. The rearrangement uses TRBV30 and TRBJ1-4; perhaps TRBD1 as D (5 bases). Germline CDR1 and CDR2: GTSNPN and SVGIG (reference sequence). Trimming removed 2 bases at V and 8 bases at J, with 6 bases between. This CDR3 has 11 residues. Written as DNA, the CDR3 is TGTGCCTGGAGTAGGGGAGAAAAACTGTTTTTT. This translates into CAWSRGEKLFF.

V gene TRBV7-9 combines with J gene TRBJ1-4; no clear D. In germline, CDR1 is SEHNR, CDR2 FQNEAQ (reference sequence). The V end was cut by 6 bases, the J end by 0 bases, with 17 bases between. The CDR3 runs to 17 residues. CDR3 protein: CASSSPSRGPTNEKLFF. CDR3 DNA sequence: TGTGCCAGCAGTTCCCCAAGTCGGGGTCCAACTAATGAAAAACTGTTTTTT.

This clonotype was recorded many times. This chain joins TRBV3-1 and TRBJ1-2; D gene uncertain. V was shortened by 0 bases and J by 2 bases, with 4 bases between the two germline ends. Germline V gene lookup returns CDR1 LGHDT and CDR2 YNNKEL (reference sequence). The CDR3 sequence is 13 residues long. CDR3 sequence reads: CASSQEINYGYTF. The DNA of the CDR3 is TGTGCCAGCAGCCAAGAGATAAACTATGGCTACACCTTC. Based on the CDR3 plus reference TRBV3-1 and TRBJ1-2, the full variable domain is DTAVSQTPKYLVTQMGNDKSIKCEQNLGHDTMYWYKQDSKKFLKIMFSYNNKELIINETVPNRFSPKSPDKAHLNLHINSLELGDSAVYFCASSQEINYGYTFGSGTRLTVV.

This clonotype came up many times. The CDR3 region has the DNA TGTGCCAGCAGCCAGACTAGCGGGAGTGCGTACGCCGGGGAGCTGTTTTTT. This translates into CASSQTSGSAYAGELFF. V gene TRBV14 combines with J gene TRBJ2-2; 12 bases map to TRBD2. The CDR3 extends over 17 amino acids. The ends lost 3 bases at V and 6 bases at J; junction bases unmatched: 8. Looked up from germline, CDR1 is SGHDN and CDR2 is FVKESK.

This clonotype was picked up a small number of times. This chain joins TRBV7-9 and TRBJ2-1; D is undetermined. The germline V and J ends were trimmed by 2 bases and 14 bases, with 19 bases remaining between them. This CDR3 spans 14 amino acids. Germline values: CDR1 SEHNR, CDR2 FQNEAQ (reference sequence). The CDR3 coding sequence is TGTGCCAGCAGCTTACGGTCTACCCCACACGAAGAGTTCTTC. As protein: CASSLRSTPHEEFF. Full variable domain (outside the CDR3, taken from reference TRBV7-9 and TRBJ2-1): DTGVSQNPRHKITKRGQNVTFRCDPISEHNRLYWYRQTLGQGPEFLTYFQNEAQLEKSRLLSDRFSAERPKGSFSTLEIQRTEQGDSAMYLCASSLRSTPHEEFFGPGTRLTVL.

The CDR3 DNA sequence: TGTGCCAGCAGATTTAGGGGGGGGGCAACTGAAGCTTTCTTT. This sequence encodes CASRFRGGATEAFF. This chain uses TRBV27 with TRBJ1-1, with D possibly matching TRBD1 (6 bases). V lost 6 bases, J lost 5 bases, and 16 bases lay in between. CDR1 and CDR2 (germline): MNHEY, SMNVEV (reference sequence). The CDR3 totals 14 residues.

This clonotype was seen at least ten times. The CDR3: CASSSLRTSRTRDTQYF. The DNA for the CDR3 is TGCGCCAGCAGCTCCCTTCGGACTAGCAGAACTCGAGATACGCAGTATTTT. The chain carries TRBV5-1 and TRBJ2-3, with 8 positions matching TRBD2. This CDR3 is 17 amino acids long. Germline values: CDR1 SGHRS, CDR2 YFSETQ. V lost 3 bases to trimming and J lost 5 bases; unmatched junction nucleotides: 14.

This clonotype was seen at least ten times. This chain uses TRBV12-3 or TRBV12-4 with TRBJ2-1; tentative D call: TRBD2 (6 bases). This CDR3 has 14 residues. V was shortened by 6 bases and J by 7 bases, with 16 bases between the two germline ends. CDR3 DNA sequence: TGTGCCAGCAGCCGGGACTTTAAGGGGAATGAGCAGTTCTTC. It codes for CASSRDFKGNEQFF.

The CDR3 DNA is TGTGCCAGCAGCCCCCCGGGGAGGGGACATGGCTACACCTTC. It yields the protein CASSPPGRGHGYTF. V is TRBV11-2 and J is TRBJ1-2, with D tentatively TRBD1 (5 bases). The CDR3 totals 14 residues. Trimming removed 5 bases from V and 6 bases from J, with 16 bases in between. The V gene's germline CDR1 is SGHAT and CDR2 FQNNGV.

This clonotype was seen ten or more times. This chain connects TRBV5-5 to TRBJ1-1; no definite D call. Trimming left V 3 bases short and J 1 base short, with 7 bases between. Germline V CDR1 and CDR2: SGHKS, YYEKEE (reference sequence). The CDR3 contains 13 residues. CDR3 loop: CASSSESNTEAFF. CDR3 nucleotides: TGTGCCAGCAGCTCCGAGTCGAACACTGAAGCTTTCTTT.

This clonotype was counted only a few times. The J gene is TRBJ2-2, the V gene TRBV7-9; 12 bases match TRBD2. After removal of 3 bases from V and 6 bases from J, the junction contained 14 bases not matched to a gene. CDR3 length: 19 residues. Germline V gives CDR1 SEHNR, CDR2 FQNEAQ (reference sequence). CDR3 sequence: CASSFPTSGRPSFAGELFF. The CDR3 nucleotides are TGTGCCAGCAGCTTCCCGACTAGCGGGAGACCAAGCTTTGCCGGGGAGCTGTTTTTT. Looking up the rest from reference TRBV7-9 and TRBJ2-2 gives the full variable domain: DTGVSQNPRHKITKRGQNVTFRCDPISEHNRLYWYRQTLGQGPEFLTYFQNEAQLEKSRLLSDRFSAERPKGSFSTLEIQRTEQGDSAMYLCASSFPTSGRPSFAGELFFGEGSRLTVL.

This clonotype was counted between two and nine times. As DNA, the CDR3 is TGTGCCAGCAGTTATACCGGGGCTAACACTGAAGCTTTCTTT. Translated, it gives CASSYTGANTEAFF. This chain joins TRBV6-5 and TRBJ1-1, with a weak D call TRBD1 (5 bases). The CDR3 has 14 residues. CDR1 MNHEY and CDR2 SVGAGI come from the germline V gene. Trimming stripped 3 bases from V and 2 bases from J, with 10 bases between.

This clonotype was found many times. The rearrangement uses TRBV28 and TRBJ2-7; D is uncertain. Germline CDR1 reads MDHEN; CDR2 reads SYDVKM. V lost 8 bases to trimming and J lost 2 bases, with 7 bases between them. The CDR3 spans 11 residues. The CDR3 bases are TGTGCCAGCGGGCTGACCTACGAGCAGTACTTC. This codes for CASGLTYEQYF.

This clonotype turned up a few times. This CDR3 is CASSLGIGGLTNEKLFF. The DNA of the CDR3 is TGTGCCAGCAGCTTAGGTATTGGGGGCCTAACTAATGAAAAACTGTTTTTT. The rearrangement links TRBV7-9 to TRBJ1-4, with a possible D match to TRBD1 (6 bases). CDR1 is SEHNR and CDR2 is FQNEAQ in the germline V gene (reference sequence). Trimming took 1 base from V and 1 from J, leaving 13 bases between them. The CDR3 runs to 17 residues.

This clonotype showed up many times. V and J are TRBV7-9 and TRBJ1-1, with D possibly being TRBD1 (5 bases). The V gene lost 4 bases and the J gene lost 1 base, with 19 bases spanning the gap. The CDR3 has 17 residues. The germline gives CDR1 SEHNR, CDR2 FQNEAQ (reference sequence). CDR3 in amino acids: CASSSQGVGGPNTEAFF. The CDR3 nucleotides read TGTGCCAGCAGCTCCCAAGGGGTGGGCGGACCGAACACTGAAGCTTTCTTT.

This clonotype turned up a few times. CDR3 protein: CASSTTEVADTQYF. DNA for the CDR3: TGTGCCAGCAGCACAACGGAAGTCGCAGATACGCAGTATTTT. This rearrangement joins TRBV7-2 to TRBJ2-3; D gene ambiguous. Germline V gene data show CDR1 as SGHTA and CDR2 as FQGNSA. The CDR3 loop spans 14 amino acids. V was shortened by 5 bases and J by 4 bases, with 13 bases between the two germline ends.

This clonotype has ten or more counts. The chain joins TRBV15 to TRBJ1-2; tentatively, D is TRBD1 (6 bases). Germline loops: CDR1 LNHNV, CDR2 YYDKDF (reference sequence). The CDR3 consists of 12 residues. The CDR3 here is CHSVGAPRGYTF. The CDR3 nucleotides read TGTCATTCGGTGGGGGCCCCTCGAGGCTACACCTTC.

This clonotype has just a few counts. The rearrangement joins TRBV7-9 to TRBJ1-4, with TRBD1 matching over 7 bases. Germline values: CDR1 SEHNR, CDR2 FQNEAQ (reference sequence). The V gene end was trimmed by 3 bases and the J gene end by 7 bases; junction bases not matched to a gene: 11. This CDR3 has 16 residues. The CDR3 protein is CASSLEVQGEGEKLFF. The CDR3 DNA follows: TGTGCCAGCAGCTTGGAAGTTCAGGGGGAAGGTGAAAAACTGTTTTTT.

This clonotype was observed at least ten times. This rearrangement joins TRBV7-8 to TRBJ2-1; D is perhaps TRBD2 (6 bases). Germline lookup yields CDR1 SGHVS and CDR2 FQNEAQ. V was clipped by 1 base and J by 8 bases, with 21 bases between them. The CDR3 extends over 17 amino acids. The CDR3 loop is CASSLGPIGGIRDEQFF. The CDR3 DNA sequence: TGTGCCAGCAGCTTAGGTCCCATAGGCGGGATCCGGGATGAGCAGTTCTTC.

This clonotype occurred a few times. This CDR3 is CASSIREGRQETQYF. The CDR3 nucleotides read TGTGCCAGTAGTATTCGGGAGGGGCGACAAGAGACCCAGTACTTC. This chain connects TRBV19 to TRBJ2-5; 8 nucleotides match TRBD2. The CDR3 covers 15 residues. Germline CDR1 reads LNHDA; CDR2 reads SQIVND (reference sequence). V dropped 3 bases and J dropped 2; count of bases not matched to a gene: 5.

Ten or more counts support this clonotype. CDR3 bases: TGTGCCAGCAGCCCTAAGGGGCTAAACCATGGCTACACCTTC. Its protein product is CASSPKGLNHGYTF. The chain carries TRBV12-3 or TRBV12-4 and TRBJ1-2, with a tentative D call TRBD1 (5 bases). This CDR3 region has 14 residues. Trimming stripped 6 bases from V and 6 bases from J, with 17 bases between.

In this sample, this clonotype turned up many times. This chain connects TRBV2 to TRBJ1-1; weak D call: TRBD1 (5 bases). Germline lookup yields CDR1 SNHLY and CDR2 FYNNEI. The CDR3 has 16 amino acids. V was clipped by 2 bases and J by 4 bases, with 17 bases between them. As DNA, the CDR3 is TGTGCCAGCAGTGAAAAAAGAGTGCTGAGGGGCACTGAAGCTTTCTTT. Its translation: CASSEKRVLRGTEAFF.

This clonotype was counted at least ten times. V is TRBV7-9 and J is TRBJ1-5; tentatively, D is TRBD1 (5 bases). The CDR3 contains 16 residues. Trimming took off 0 bases at V and 2 bases at J, with 11 bases between the two ends. CDR1 and CDR2 (germline): SEHNR, FQNEAQ (reference sequence). The CDR3 spells CASSLAQGGGNQPQHF. CDR3 nucleotides: TGTGCCAGCAGCTTAGCTCAGGGCGGGGGCAATCAGCCCCAGCATTTT.